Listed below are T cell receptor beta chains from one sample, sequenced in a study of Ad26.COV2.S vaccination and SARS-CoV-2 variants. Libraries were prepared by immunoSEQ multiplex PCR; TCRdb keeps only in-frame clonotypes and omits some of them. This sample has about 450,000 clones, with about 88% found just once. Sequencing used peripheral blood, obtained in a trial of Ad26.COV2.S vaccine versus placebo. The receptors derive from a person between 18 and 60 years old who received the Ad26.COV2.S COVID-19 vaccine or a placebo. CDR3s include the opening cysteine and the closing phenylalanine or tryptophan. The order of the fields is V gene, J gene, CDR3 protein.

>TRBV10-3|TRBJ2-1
CASRNRGTDNEQFF
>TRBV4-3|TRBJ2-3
CASSPFLAGGQDTQYF
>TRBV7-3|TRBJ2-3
CASSFRTSGLDTQYF
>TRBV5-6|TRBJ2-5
CASSLRTRLETQYF
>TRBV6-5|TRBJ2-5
CASTAGQGATQYF
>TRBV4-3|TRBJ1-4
CASSRIQAPGAAGEKLFF
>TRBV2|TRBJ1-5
CASKERQGNQPQHF
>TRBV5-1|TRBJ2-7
CASSLGGTGVFGQYF
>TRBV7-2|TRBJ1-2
CASSYGYTF
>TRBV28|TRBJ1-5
CASSTTGALSNQPQHF
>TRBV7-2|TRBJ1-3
CASSLNPVSGNTIYF
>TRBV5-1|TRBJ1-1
CASSTQHGQNTEAFF
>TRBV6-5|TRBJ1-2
CASTRQGAFYGYTF
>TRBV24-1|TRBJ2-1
CATSDLGTGRENNEQFF
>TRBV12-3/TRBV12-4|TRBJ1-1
CASSLNWFGQAFF
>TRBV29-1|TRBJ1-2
CSVNRGRANYGYTF
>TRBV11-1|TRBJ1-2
CASSLGGGDGYTF
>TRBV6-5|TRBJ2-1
CASSPRLAVYNEQFF
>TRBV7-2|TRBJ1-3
CASSSHSTQNTIYF
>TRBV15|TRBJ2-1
CATSGGGERRNEQFF
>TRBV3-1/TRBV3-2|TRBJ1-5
CASSQGDGGAQPQHF
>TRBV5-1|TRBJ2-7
CASSLSGTLYEQYF
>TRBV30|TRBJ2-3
CAWDLAGGGDTQYF
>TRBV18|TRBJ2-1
CASSPQGASGNNEQFF
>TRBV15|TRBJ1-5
CATSREPGNQPQHF
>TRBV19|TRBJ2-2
CASLTGTERVENTGELFF
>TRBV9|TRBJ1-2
CASSVDGWGYGYTF
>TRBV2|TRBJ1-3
CASSEAWTISGNTIYF
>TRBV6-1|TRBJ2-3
CASSEIGQGADTQYF
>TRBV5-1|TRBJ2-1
CASSGGTPTYNEQFF
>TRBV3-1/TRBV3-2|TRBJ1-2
CASSRDRRGLPTF
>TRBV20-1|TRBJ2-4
CSASRAKNIQYF
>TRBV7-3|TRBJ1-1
CASRLTGGRTEAFF
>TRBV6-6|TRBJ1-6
CASSLSGHNHNSPLHF
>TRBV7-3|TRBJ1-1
CASSLIGGVGTEAFF
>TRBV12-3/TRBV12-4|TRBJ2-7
CASSTQGLHEQYF
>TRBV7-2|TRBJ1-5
CASSYRPADQPQHF
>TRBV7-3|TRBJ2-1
CASSLSRENYNEQFF
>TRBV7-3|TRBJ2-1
CASSLQTSGFYNEQFF
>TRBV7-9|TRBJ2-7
CASSSGRGDEQYF
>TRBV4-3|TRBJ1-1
CASSQEIFQGADTEAFF
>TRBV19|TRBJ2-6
CASRRGEGADSGANVLTF
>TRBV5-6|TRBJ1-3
CASSRGAGSGNTIYF